This T cell receptor beta chain originates from a study of response to subunit inactivated influenza vaccine. Study-wide results and caveats: Each seasonal influenza vaccination recruits few new T cells, the authors suggested.

This clonotype was detected only a few times. Its target is not known. TCRdb reprocessed the RT-PCR reads via MiXCR and lists one record per CDR3 protein. In the table there are under 200,000 distinct CDR3 sequences, approximately 12% of which are singletons. Between the trimmed V and J ends, which lost 2 bases and 9 bases, there was a span of 10 bases. In germline, CDR1 is MNHEY, CDR2 SMNVEV (reference sequence). The length of the CDR3 is 13 residues. The TCR originated in a man aged 45 to 70 who received an inactivated influenza vaccine. V gene TRBV27 combines with J gene TRBJ2-2; D possibly corresponds to TRBD1 (6 bases). Here the sequenced sample was CD8+ T cells sorted from PBMCs, taken less than 30 months after vaccination. CDR3 amino acids: CASSLNTGRELFF. CDR3 DNA: TGTGCCAGCAGTTTAAACACAGGGAGGGAGCTGTTTTTT.